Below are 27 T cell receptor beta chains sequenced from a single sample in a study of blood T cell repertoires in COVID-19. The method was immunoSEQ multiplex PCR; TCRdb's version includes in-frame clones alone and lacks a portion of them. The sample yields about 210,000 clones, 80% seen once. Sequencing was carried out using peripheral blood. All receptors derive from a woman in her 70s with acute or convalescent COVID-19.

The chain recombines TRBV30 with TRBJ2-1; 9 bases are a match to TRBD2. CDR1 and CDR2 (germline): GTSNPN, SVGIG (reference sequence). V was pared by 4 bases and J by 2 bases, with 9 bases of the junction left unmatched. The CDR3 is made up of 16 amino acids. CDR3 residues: CAWNPQRGATYNEQFF. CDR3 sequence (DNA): TGTGCCTGGAATCCCCAGCGGGGGGCAACCTACAATGAGCAGTTCTTC. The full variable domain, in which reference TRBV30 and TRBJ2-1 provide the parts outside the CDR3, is SQTIHQWPATLVQPVGSPLSLECTVEGTSNPNLYWYRQAAGRGLQLLFYSVGIGQISSEVPQNLSASRPQDRQFILSSKKLLLSDSGFYLCAWNPQRGATYNEQFFGPGTRLTVL.

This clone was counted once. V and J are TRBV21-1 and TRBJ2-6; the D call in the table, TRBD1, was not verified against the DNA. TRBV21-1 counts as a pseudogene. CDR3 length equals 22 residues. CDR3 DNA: TGTGCCAGCAGCAAATCTTCAGACAGGGCCCTACTACTAGGCTCTGGGGCCAACGTCCTGACTTTC. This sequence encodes CASSKSSDRALLLGSGANVLTF.

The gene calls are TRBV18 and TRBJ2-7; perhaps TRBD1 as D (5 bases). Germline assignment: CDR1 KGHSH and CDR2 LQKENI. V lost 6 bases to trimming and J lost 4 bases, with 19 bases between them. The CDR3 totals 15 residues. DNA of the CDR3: TGTGCCAGCTCTTTCCTCGTGGGTCAGGGATACGAGCAGTACTTC. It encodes CASSFLVGQGYEQYF.

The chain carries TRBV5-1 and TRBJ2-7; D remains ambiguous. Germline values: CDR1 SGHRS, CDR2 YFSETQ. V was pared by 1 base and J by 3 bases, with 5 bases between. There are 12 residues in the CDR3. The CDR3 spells CASSLNSYEQYF. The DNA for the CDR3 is TGCGCCAGCAGCTTGAACAGCTACGAGCAGTACTTC.

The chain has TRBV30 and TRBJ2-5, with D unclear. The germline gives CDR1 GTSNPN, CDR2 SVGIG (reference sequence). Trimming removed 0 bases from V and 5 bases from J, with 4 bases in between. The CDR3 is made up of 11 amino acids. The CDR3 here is CAWSVRETQYF. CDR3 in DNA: TGTGCCTGGAGTGTACGGGAGACCCAGTACTTC.

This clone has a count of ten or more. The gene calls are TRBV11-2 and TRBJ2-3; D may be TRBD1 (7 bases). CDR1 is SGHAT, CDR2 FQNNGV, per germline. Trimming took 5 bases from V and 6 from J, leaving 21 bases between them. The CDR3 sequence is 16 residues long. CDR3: CASSLSPGGQGDTQYF. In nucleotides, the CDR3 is TGTGCCAGCAGCCTCAGTCCAGGGGGGCAAGGGGATACGCAGTATTTT. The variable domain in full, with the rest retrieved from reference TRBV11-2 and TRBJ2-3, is EAGVAQSPRYKIIEKRQSVAFWCNPISGHATLYWYQQILGQGPKLLIQFQNNGVVDDSQLPKDRFSAERLKGVDSTLKIQPAKLEDSAVYLCASSLSPGGQGDTQYFGPGTRLTVL.

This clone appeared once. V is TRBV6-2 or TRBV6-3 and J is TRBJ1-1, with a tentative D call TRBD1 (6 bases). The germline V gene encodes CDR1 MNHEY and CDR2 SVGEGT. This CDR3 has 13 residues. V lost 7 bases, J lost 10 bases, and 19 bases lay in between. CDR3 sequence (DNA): TGTGCCAGCACCCCGGGACAAGGACGTAGAGCTTTCTTT. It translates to CASTPGQGRRAFF.

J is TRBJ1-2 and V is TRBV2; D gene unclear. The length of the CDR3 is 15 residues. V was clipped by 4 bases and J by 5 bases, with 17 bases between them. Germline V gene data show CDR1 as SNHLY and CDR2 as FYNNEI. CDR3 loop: CASSGSGVPPYGYTF. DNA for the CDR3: TGTGCCAGCAGTGGTAGCGGGGTTCCCCCTTATGGCTACACCTTC.

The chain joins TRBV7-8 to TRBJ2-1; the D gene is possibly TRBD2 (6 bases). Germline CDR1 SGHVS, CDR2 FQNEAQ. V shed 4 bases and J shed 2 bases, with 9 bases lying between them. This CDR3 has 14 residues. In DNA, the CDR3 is TGTGCCAGCAGCTCGGGACTGACCTACAATGAGCAGTTCTTC. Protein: CASSSGLTYNEQFF.

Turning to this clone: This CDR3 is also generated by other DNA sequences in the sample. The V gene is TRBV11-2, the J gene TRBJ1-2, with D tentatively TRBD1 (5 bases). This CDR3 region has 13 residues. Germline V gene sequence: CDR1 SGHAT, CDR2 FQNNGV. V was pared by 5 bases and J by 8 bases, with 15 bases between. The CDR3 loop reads CASSPSGGEGYTF. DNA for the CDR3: TGTGCCAGCAGCCCCTCGGGGGGAGAGGGCTACACCTTC.

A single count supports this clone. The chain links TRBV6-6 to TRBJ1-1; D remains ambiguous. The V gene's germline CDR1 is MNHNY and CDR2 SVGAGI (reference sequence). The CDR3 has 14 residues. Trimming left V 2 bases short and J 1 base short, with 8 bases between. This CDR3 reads CASSYLGRNTEAFF. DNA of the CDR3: TGTGCCAGCAGTTACCTAGGTCGGAACACTGAAGCTTTCTTT.

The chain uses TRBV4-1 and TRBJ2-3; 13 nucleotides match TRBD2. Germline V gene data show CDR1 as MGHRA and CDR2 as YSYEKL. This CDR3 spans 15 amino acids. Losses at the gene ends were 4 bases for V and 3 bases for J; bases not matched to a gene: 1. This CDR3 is CASSLLAGGTDTQYF. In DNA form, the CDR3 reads TGCGCCAGCAGCCTACTAGCGGGGGGGACAGATACGCAGTATTTT.

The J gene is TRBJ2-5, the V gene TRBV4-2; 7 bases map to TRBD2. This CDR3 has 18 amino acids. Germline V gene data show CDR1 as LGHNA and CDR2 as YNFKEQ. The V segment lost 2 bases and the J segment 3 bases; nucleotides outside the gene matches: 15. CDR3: CASSQQTLGTSGKETQYF. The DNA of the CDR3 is TGTGCCAGCAGCCAACAAACCTTAGGGACGAGCGGGAAAGAGACCCAGTACTTC.

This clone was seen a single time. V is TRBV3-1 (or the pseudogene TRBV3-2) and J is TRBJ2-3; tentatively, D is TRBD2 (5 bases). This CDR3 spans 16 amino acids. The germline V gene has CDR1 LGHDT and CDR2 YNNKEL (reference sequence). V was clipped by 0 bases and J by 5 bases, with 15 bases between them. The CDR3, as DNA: TGTGCCAGCAGCCAAGACCTTAACGGGGTATTAGATACGCAGTATTTT. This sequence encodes CASSQDLNGVLDTQYF.

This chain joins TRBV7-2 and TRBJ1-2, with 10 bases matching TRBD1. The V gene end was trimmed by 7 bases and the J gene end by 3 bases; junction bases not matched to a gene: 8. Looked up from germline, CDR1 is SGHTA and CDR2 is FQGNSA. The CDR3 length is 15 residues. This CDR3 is CASTRTGGEDYGYTF. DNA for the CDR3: TGTGCCAGCACCCGGACAGGGGGTGAGGACTATGGCTACACCTTC.

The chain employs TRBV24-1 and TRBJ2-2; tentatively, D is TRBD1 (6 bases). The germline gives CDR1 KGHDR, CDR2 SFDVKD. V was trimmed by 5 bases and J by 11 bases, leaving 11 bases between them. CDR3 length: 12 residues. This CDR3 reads CATSASRGELFF. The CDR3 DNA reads TGTGCCACCAGTGCCTCCAGGGGCGAGCTGTTTTTT.

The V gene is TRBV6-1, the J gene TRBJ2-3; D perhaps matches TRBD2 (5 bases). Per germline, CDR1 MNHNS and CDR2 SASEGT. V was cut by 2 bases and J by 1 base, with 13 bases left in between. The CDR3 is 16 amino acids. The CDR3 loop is CASSERRVLGTDTQYF. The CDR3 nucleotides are TGTGCCAGCAGTGAAAGGCGGGTTTTAGGCACAGATACGCAGTATTTT.

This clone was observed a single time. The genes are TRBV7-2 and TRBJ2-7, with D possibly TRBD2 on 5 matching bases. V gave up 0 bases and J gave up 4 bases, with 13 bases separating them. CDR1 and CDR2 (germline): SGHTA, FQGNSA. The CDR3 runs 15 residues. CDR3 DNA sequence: TGTGCCAGCAGCTTAGCTACGGGGATTGAGTACGAGCAGTACTTC. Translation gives CASSLATGIEYEQYF.

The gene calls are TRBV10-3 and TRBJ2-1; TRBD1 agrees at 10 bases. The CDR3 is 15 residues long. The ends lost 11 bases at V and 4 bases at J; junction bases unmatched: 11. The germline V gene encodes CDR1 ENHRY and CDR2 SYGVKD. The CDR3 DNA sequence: TGTGCCGCCAAAGCCGGGACAGGGGCTTACAATGAGCAGTTCTTC. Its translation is CAAKAGTGAYNEQFF.

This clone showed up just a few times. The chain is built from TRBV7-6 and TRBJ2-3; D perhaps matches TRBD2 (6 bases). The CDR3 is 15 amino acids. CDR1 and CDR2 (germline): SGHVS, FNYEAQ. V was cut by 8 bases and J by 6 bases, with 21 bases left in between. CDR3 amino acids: CASAGGQGVTDTQYF. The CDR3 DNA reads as TGTGCCAGCGCCGGAGGGCAGGGCGTTACGGATACGCAGTATTTT.

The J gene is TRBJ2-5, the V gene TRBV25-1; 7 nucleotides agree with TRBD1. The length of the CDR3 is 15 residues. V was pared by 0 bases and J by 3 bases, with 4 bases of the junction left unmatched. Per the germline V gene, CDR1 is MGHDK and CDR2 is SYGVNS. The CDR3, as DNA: TGTGCCAGCAGTGAATACAGGGGACAGAAAGAGACCCAGTACTTC. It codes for CASSEYRGQKETQYF.

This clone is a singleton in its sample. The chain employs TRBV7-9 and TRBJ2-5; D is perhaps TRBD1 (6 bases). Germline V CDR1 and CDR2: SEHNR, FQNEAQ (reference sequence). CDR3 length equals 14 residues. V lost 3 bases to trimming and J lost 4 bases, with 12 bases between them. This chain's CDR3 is CASSLGATPETQYF. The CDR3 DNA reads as TGTGCCAGCAGCTTGGGGGCTACCCCAGAGACCCAGTACTTC.

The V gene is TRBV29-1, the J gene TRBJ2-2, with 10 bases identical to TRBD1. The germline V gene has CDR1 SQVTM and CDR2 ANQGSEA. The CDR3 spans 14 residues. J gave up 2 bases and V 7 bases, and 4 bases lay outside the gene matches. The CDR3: CSGQGAGNTGELFF. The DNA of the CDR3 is TGCAGCGGACAGGGGGCTGGTAACACCGGGGAGCTGTTTTTT.

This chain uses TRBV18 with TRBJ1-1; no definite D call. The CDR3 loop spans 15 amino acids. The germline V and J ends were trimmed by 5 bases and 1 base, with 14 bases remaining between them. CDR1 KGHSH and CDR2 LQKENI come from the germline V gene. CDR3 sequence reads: CASSESDGSNTEAFF. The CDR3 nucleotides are TGTGCCAGCTCAGAGTCCGACGGGTCGAACACTGAAGCTTTCTTT.

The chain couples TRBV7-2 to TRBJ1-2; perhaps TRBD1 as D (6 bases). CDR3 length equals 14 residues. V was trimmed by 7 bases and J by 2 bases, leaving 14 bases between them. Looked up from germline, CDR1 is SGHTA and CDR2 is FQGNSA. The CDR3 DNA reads TGTGCCAGCACCCTGGGTAGGGGGAACTATGGCTACACCTTC. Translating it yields CASTLGRGNYGYTF.

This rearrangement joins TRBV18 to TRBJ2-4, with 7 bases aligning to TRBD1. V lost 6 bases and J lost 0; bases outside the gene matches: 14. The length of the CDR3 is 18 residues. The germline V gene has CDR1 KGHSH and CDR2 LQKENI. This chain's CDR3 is CASSLQGQPTLAKNIQYF. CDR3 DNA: TGTGCCAGCTCGCTACAGGGGCAGCCGACACTAGCCAAAAACATTCAGTACTTC.

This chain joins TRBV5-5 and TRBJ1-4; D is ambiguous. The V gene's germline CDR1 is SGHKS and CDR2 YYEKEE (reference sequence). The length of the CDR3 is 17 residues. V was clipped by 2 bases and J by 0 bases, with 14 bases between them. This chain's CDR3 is CASSFEIFGATNEKLFF. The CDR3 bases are TGTGCCAGCAGCTTCGAGATATTCGGGGCAACTAATGAAAAACTGTTTTTT.